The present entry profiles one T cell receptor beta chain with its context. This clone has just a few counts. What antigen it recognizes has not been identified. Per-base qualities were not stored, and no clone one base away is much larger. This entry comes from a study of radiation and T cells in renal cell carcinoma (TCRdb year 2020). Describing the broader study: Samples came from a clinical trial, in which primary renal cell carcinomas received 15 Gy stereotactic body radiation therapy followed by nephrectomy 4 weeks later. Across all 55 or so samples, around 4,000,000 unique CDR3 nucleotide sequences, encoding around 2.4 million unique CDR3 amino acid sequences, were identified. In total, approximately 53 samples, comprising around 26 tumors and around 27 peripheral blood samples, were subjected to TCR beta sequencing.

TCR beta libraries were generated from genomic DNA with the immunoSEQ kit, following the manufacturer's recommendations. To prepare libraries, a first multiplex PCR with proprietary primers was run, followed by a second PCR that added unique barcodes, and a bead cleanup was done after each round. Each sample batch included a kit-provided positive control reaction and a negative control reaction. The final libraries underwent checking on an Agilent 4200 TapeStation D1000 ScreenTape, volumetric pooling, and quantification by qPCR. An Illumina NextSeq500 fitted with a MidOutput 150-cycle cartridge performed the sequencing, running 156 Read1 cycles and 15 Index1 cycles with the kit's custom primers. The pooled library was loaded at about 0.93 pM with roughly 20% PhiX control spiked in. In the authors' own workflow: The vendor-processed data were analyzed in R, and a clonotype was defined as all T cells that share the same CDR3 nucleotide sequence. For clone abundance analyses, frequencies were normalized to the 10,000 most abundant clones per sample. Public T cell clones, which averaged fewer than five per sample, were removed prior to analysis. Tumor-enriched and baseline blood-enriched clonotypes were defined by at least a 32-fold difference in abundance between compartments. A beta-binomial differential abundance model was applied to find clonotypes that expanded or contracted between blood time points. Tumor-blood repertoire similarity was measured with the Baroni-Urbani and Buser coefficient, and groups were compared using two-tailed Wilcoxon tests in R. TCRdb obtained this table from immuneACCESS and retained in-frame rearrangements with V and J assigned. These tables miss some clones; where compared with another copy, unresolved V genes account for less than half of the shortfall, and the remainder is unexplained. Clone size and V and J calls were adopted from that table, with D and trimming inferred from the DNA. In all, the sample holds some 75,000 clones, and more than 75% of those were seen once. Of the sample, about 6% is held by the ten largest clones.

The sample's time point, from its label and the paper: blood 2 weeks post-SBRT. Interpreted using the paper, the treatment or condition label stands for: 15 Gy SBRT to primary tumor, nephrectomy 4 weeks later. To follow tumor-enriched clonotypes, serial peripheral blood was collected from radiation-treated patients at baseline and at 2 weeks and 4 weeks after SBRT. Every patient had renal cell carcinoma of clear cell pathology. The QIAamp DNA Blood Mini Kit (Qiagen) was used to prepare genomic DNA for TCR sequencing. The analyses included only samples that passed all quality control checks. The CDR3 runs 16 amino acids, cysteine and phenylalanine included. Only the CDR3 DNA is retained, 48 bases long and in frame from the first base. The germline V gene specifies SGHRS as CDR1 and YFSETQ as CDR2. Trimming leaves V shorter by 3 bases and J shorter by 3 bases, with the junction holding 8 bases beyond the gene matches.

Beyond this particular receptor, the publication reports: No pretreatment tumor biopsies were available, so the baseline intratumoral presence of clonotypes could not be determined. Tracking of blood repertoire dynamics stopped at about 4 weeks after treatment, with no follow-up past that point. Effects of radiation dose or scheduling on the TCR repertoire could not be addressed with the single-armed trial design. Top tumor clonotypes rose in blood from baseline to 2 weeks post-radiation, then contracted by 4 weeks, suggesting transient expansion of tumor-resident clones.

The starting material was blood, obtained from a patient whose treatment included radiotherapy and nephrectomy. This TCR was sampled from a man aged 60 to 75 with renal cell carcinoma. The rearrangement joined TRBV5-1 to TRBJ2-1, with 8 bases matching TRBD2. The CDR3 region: CASSSSTAGDYNEQFF. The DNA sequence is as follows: TGCGCCAGCAGCTCATCAACAGCGGGGGACTACAATGAGCAGTTCTTC.